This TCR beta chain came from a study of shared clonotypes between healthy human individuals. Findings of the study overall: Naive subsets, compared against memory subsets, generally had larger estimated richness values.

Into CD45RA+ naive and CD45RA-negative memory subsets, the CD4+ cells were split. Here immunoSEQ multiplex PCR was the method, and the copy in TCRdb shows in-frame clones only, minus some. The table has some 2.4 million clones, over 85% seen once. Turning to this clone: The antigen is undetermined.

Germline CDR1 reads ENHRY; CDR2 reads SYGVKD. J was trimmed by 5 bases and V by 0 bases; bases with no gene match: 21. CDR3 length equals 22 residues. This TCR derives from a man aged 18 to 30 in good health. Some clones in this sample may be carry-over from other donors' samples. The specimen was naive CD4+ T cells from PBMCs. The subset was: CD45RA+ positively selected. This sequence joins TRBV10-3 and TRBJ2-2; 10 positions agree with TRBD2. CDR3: CAISESSGVASGSASRTGELFF. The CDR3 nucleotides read TGTGCCATCAGTGAGTCCTCCGGGGTGGCTAGCGGGAGTGCTTCTAGGACCGGGGAGCTGTTTTTT.